The 30 T cell receptor beta chains below come from one sample, sequenced in a study of OX40 agonist ivuxolimab in advanced cancers. Using immunoSEQ multiplex PCR, the repertoire was profiled, and TCRdb retains in-frame clones only, with some absent. The table has some 59,000 clones, roughly 84% seen once. The specimen was CD4+ or CD8+ T cells sorted from blood, collected in a trial of the OX40 agonist ivuxolimab. These receptors all come from an adult with an advanced solid tumor such as melanoma, head and neck, liver or kidney cancer.

This clone occurred a few times. The sample carries other DNA sequences with the same CDR3. This chain links TRBV2 with TRBJ2-7; TRBD2 aligns across 7 bases. The CDR3 has 15 residues. The junction had 9 bases not matched to a gene; V was cut back by 6 bases and J by 1 base. Germline-derived CDR1 and CDR2 are SNHLY and FYNNEI. The CDR3 sequence: CASRGLGGNSYEQYF. CDR3 coding DNA: TGTGCCAGCAGGGGTCTGGGGGGGAATTCCTACGAGCAGTACTTC.

The chain links TRBV5-1 to TRBJ1-4; D is ambiguous. The V end was cut by 0 bases, the J end by 5 bases, with 5 bases between. This CDR3 has 13 residues. Germline lookup yields CDR1 SGHRS and CDR2 YFSETQ. CDR3 nucleotide sequence: TGCGCCAGCAGCTTGGATAGGAATGAAAAACTGTTTTTT. This encodes CASSLDRNEKLFF.

J is TRBJ1-2 and V is TRBV5-1, with D possibly being TRBD1 (5 bases). V lost 6 bases and J 8 bases, leaving 23 bases between the germline ends. CDR1 and CDR2 from the germline V gene are SGHRS and YFSETQ. CDR3 size: 15 residues. The CDR3 here is CASKYDTDSKGGYTF. The CDR3 bases are TGCGCCAGCAAATACGATACGGATTCAAAGGGGGGCTACACCTTC.

This chain connects TRBV5-5 to TRBJ1-1; 8 positions match TRBD1. The length of the CDR3 is 14 residues. Germline values: CDR1 SGHKS, CDR2 YYEKEE (reference sequence). The V gene end was trimmed by 4 bases and the J gene end by 4 bases; junction bases not matched to a gene: 6. The CDR3 spells CASSQDRAFTEAFF. CDR3 nucleotides: TGTGCCAGCAGCCAGGACAGGGCCTTCACTGAAGCTTTCTTT.

The V and J genes are TRBV5-4 and TRBJ2-6; D is ambiguous. The V and J ends lost 5 bases and 2 bases respectively, with 11 bases between them. The CDR3 sequence is 15 residues long. The germline V gene has CDR1 SGHNT and CDR2 YYREEE (reference sequence). The CDR3 region is CASRSDSAGANVLTF. CDR3 nucleotide sequence: TGTGCCAGCAGGAGTGATTCGGCTGGGGCCAACGTCCTGACTTTC. The full variable domain, rest sourced from reference TRBV5-4 and TRBJ2-6, is ETGVTQSPTHLIKTRGQQVTLRCSSQSGHNTVSWYQQALGQGPQFIFQYYREEENGRGNFPPRFSGLQFPNYSSELNVNALELDDSALYLCASRSDSAGANVLTFGAGSRLTVL.

This clone was detected only once. The chain couples TRBV6-5 to TRBJ1-6; TRBD1 might be the D (5 bases). The CDR3 spans 14 residues. Trimming removed 6 bases from V and 7 bases from J, with 13 bases in between. The germline V gene has CDR1 MNHEY and CDR2 SVGAGI. The CDR3 DNA reads TGTGCCAGCAGATCCGGGACCATAAATTCACCCCTCCACTTT. This codes for CASRSGTINSPLHF.

The chain carries TRBV11-2 and TRBJ1-1, with D possibly matching TRBD1 (5 bases). V lost 3 bases to trimming and J lost 1 base, with 12 bases between them. This CDR3 contains 15 residues. Germline V lookup: CDR1 SGHAT, CDR2 FQNNGV. The CDR3 DNA reads as TGTGCCAGCAGCTTTTCAGGGATGGAGAACACTGAAGCTTTCTTT. Translation: CASSFSGMENTEAFF.

This rearrangement joins TRBV2 to TRBJ2-5; TRBD2 aligns across 11 bases. The CDR3 consists of 17 residues. Germline trimming cut 7 bases from V and 4 bases from J; bases unmatched to any gene: 14. Germline V gives CDR1 SNHLY, CDR2 FYNNEI. CDR3 amino acids: CASTSLAGAVMVETQYF. CDR3 bases: TGTGCCAGCACTTCACTAGCGGGGGCAGTAATGGTAGAGACCCAGTACTTC.

V is TRBV6-5 and J is TRBJ2-2, with D maybe TRBD1 (5 bases). Germline V lookup: CDR1 MNHEY, CDR2 SVGAGI. The V and J ends lost 5 bases and 5 bases respectively, with 12 bases between them. The CDR3 runs 14 residues. The CDR3 DNA reads TGTGCCAGCAGTGAAGGGGCAATTACCGGGGAGCTGTTTTTT. Protein: CASSEGAITGELFF.

V is TRBV2 and J is TRBJ2-5; no reliable D call. This CDR3 is 14 amino acids long. Trimming cost V 5 bases and J 1 base, with 11 bases left between them. In germline, CDR1 is SNHLY, CDR2 FYNNEI. Written as DNA, the CDR3 is TGTGCCAGCAGTTGGCTAGGCAGCCAAGAGACCCAGTACTTC. It specifies CASSWLGSQETQYF. The variable domain in full, completed from reference TRBV2 and TRBJ2-5, reads EPEVTQTPSHQVTQMGQEVILRCVPISNHLYFYWYRQILGQKVEFLVSFYNNEISEKSEIFDDQFSVERPDGSNFTLKIRSTKLEDSAMYFCASSWLGSQETQYFGPGTRLLVL.

The chain couples TRBV10-3 to TRBJ2-1; the match to TRBD2 covers 10 bases. Unmatched junction bases numbered 8, after V lost 6 bases and J lost 6 bases. This CDR3 is built from 15 residues. Germline V gene lookup returns CDR1 ENHRY and CDR2 SYGVKD. CDR3 residues: CAISTSGAGFNEQFF. In DNA form, the CDR3 reads TGTGCCATCAGCACTAGCGGGGCGGGTTTCAATGAGCAGTTCTTC.

This chain connects TRBV6-6 to TRBJ1-2, with 9 bases identical to TRBD1. This CDR3 spans 14 amino acids. The germline CDR1 and CDR2 sequences are MNHNY and SVGAGI (reference sequence). Unmatched junction bases numbered 7, after V lost 5 bases and J lost 6 bases. The chain's CDR3 is CASSKRTGADGYTF. The CDR3 region has the DNA TGTGCCAGCAGTAAGAGGACAGGGGCGGATGGCTACACCTTC.

V is TRBV19 and J is TRBJ2-7; either TRBD1 or TRBD2 may fit D (5 bases each). This CDR3 comprises 14 residues. V gave up 5 bases and J gave up 1 base, with 12 bases separating them. Germline V gene data show CDR1 as LNHDA and CDR2 as SQIVND (reference sequence). CDR3 nucleotide sequence: TGTGCCAGTAGTCCTCCCGGGGCATCCTACGAGCAGTACTTC. This encodes CASSPPGASYEQYF.

This clone was observed a single time. This sequence joins TRBV28 and TRBJ2-1, with D possibly TRBD1 on 5 matching bases. V was trimmed by 3 bases and J by 0 bases, leaving 15 bases between them. Germline V gene lookup returns CDR1 MDHEN and CDR2 SYDVKM. The CDR3 is made up of 17 amino acids. The CDR3 region has the DNA TGTGCCAGCAGTTTGGACCCCAGGGTGAGCTCCTACAATGAGCAGTTCTTC. Its translation is CASSLDPRVSSYNEQFF.

This clone came up a few times. This rearrangement joins TRBV7-2 to TRBJ2-3; D is ambiguous. The germline V gene encodes CDR1 SGHTA and CDR2 FQGNSA. The CDR3 runs 13 residues. With 3 bases removed from V and 2 bases from J, the gap between germline ends came to 6 bases. In DNA, the CDR3 is TGTGCCAGCAGCTTCCCCTACACAGATACGCAGTATTTT. It encodes CASSFPYTDTQYF.

The V call is TRBV4-3, the J call TRBJ1-5; the D is unclear. CDR1 is LGHNA and CDR2 is YSLEER in the germline V gene. This CDR3 has 13 residues. Trimming removed 4 bases at V and 7 bases at J, with 11 bases between. The CDR3 bases are TGCGCCAGCAGCCCGGCGATAGGCCAGCCCCAGCATTTT. As protein: CASSPAIGQPQHF.

This sequence joins TRBV13 and TRBJ2-7, with D perhaps given as TRBD1 or TRBD2 (5 bases each). Trimming shortened V by 3 bases and J by 0 bases, and 9 bases separated the two germline ends. CDR3 length equals 14 residues. Per the germline V gene, CDR1 is PRHDT and CDR2 is FYEKMQ (reference sequence). For the CDR3, the DNA is TGTGCCAGCAGCTTCCGGGACGTCTCCTACGAGCAGTACTTC. It translates to CASSFRDVSYEQYF.

The genes are TRBV10-3 and TRBJ1-1; 9 nucleotides align to TRBD1. Trimming removed 0 bases from V and 7 bases from J; junction bases left unmatched: 9. The CDR3 consists of 16 residues. CDR1 is ENHRY, CDR2 SYGVKD, per germline. The CDR3 DNA reads as TGTGCCATCAGTGAGTCGGGAACAGGGGGCTGGGATGAAGCTTTCTTT. It translates to CAISESGTGGWDEAFF.

CDR3 sequence reads: CATSRDSGLAGNTGELFF. The CDR3 DNA follows: TGTGCCACCAGCAGAGATTCGGGACTAGCGGGGAACACCGGGGAGCTGTTTTTT. The chain joins TRBV15 to TRBJ2-2; 12 bases are shared with TRBD2. After removal of 0 bases from V and 1 base from J, the junction contained 3 bases not matched to a gene. Germline V gives CDR1 LNHNV, CDR2 YYDKDF (reference sequence). CDR3 length: 18 amino acids.

V gene TRBV5-1 combines with J gene TRBJ1-6; 8 bases map to TRBD1. The CDR3 runs 13 residues. Germline lookup yields CDR1 SGHRS and CDR2 YFSETQ. The V and J ends lost 5 bases and 10 bases, in that order; junction bases with no gene match: 5. The CDR3 nucleotides are TGCGCCAGCAGGGGACAGGCTGACTCACCCCTCCACTTT. It translates to CASRGQADSPLHF.

This clone was recorded a few times. V gene TRBV6-1 combines with J gene TRBJ2-7, with TRBD2 matching 12 bases. Germline V gene data show CDR1 as MNHNS and CDR2 as SASEGT. The CDR3 is 16 residues long. Losses at the gene ends were 4 bases for V and 7 bases for J; bases not matched to a gene: 11. The DNA for the CDR3 is TGTGCCAGCAGTGCACTAGCGGGGGGTGAACTTAAGGAGCAGTACTTC. Residues: CASSALAGGELKEQYF.

The rearrangement joins TRBV11-1 to TRBJ1-6; D ambiguous. The CDR3 covers 18 residues. V lost 4 bases and J lost 0, with 16 bases in between. Per the germline V gene, CDR1 is SGHAT and CDR2 is FQDESV (reference sequence). The CDR3 DNA reads as TGTGCCAGCAGCTCAAGCCGACCGCTGAGCTCCTATAATTCACCCCTCCACTTT. Residues: CASSSSRPLSSYNSPLHF.

The V gene is TRBV18, the J gene TRBJ2-7, with 10 bases that match TRBD1. The CDR3 is 16 amino acids. The V gene end was trimmed by 2 bases and the J gene end by 3 bases; junction bases not matched to a gene: 7. In germline, CDR1 is KGHSH, CDR2 LQKENI. This CDR3 is CASSPGARTGGYEQYF. DNA for the CDR3: TGTGCCAGCTCACCAGGGGCCCGGACAGGGGGCTACGAGCAGTACTTC.

The genes are TRBV7-2 and TRBJ1-2, with a possible D match to TRBD1 (5 bases). With 5 bases removed from V and 6 bases from J, the gap between germline ends came to 16 bases. The CDR3 extends over 14 amino acids. Germline CDR1 SGHTA, CDR2 FQGNSA. The CDR3 DNA is TGTGCCAGCAGCCAGATCTCAGGGCGGGATGGCTACACCTTC. Its protein is CASSQISGRDGYTF.

J is TRBJ2-6 and V is TRBV10-3; possible D gene TRBD1, 6 bases. CDR1 ENHRY and CDR2 SYGVKD come from the germline V gene. V lost 5 bases to trimming and J lost 3 bases, with 11 bases between them. The CDR3 runs 15 residues. CDR3: CAISPTGGGANVLTF. Written as DNA, the CDR3 is TGTGCCATCAGTCCGACAGGAGGTGGGGCCAACGTCCTGACTTTC.

The chain links TRBV18 to TRBJ2-7, with D possibly being TRBD1 (5 bases). With 6 bases removed from V and 3 bases from J, the gap between germline ends came to 15 bases. Germline V gene data show CDR1 as KGHSH and CDR2 as LQKENI. The CDR3 has 14 residues. CDR3 DNA sequence: TGTGCCAGCTCCCAGGGAACTGGGGTCTACGAGCAGTACTTC. Translated: CASSQGTGVYEQYF.

The chain recombines TRBV7-9 with TRBJ1-2, with D hard to call. The germline V and J ends were trimmed by 11 bases and 8 bases, with 21 bases remaining between them. The CDR3 has 13 residues. Per the germline V gene, CDR1 is SEHNR and CDR2 is FQNEAQ (reference sequence). CDR3 in amino acids: CASSRVGVEGYTF. CDR3 in DNA: TGTGCCTCATCGCGGGTCGGGGTCGAAGGCTACACCTTC.

V is TRBV2 and J is TRBJ2-1; D not certain. Deletions cut 4 bases from V and 9 bases from J, with 16 bases between. This CDR3 spans 14 amino acids. CDR1 SNHLY and CDR2 FYNNEI come from the germline V gene. CDR3 residues: CASSGEGYTGEQFF. The CDR3 DNA reads as TGTGCCAGCAGTGGGGAAGGCTACACGGGTGAGCAGTTCTTC.

V usage is TRBV2 and J usage is TRBJ1-5; no clear D. Germline loops: CDR1 SNHLY, CDR2 FYNNEI. V lost 8 bases and J 2 bases, leaving 13 bases between the germline ends. This CDR3 comprises 14 residues. CDR3: CASDNPGRNQPQHF. For the CDR3, the DNA is TGTGCCAGCGATAATCCGGGCCGCAATCAGCCCCAGCATTTT.

The chain couples TRBV6-5 to TRBJ1-5, with 7 bases matching TRBD1. V lost 5 bases and J lost 3; bases outside the gene matches: 4. CDR1 MNHEY and CDR2 SVGAGI come from the germline V gene. This CDR3 comprises 14 residues. The CDR3 DNA sequence: TGTGCCAGCAGTCCGGGGACAGCCAATCAGCCCCAGCATTTT. It specifies CASSPGTANQPQHF.